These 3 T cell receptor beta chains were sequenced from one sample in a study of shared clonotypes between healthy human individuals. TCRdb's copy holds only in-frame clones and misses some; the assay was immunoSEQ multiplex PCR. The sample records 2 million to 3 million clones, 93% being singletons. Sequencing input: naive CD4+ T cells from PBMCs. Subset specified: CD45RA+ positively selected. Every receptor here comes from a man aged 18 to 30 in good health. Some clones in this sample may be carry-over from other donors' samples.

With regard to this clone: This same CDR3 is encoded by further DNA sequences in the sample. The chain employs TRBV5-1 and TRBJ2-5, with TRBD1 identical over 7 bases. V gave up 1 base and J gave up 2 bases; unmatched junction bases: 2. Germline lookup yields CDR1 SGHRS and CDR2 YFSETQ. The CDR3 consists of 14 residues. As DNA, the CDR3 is TGCGCCAGCAGCTTGTGGACAGGTCAAGAGACCCAGTACTTC. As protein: CASSLWTGQETQYF.

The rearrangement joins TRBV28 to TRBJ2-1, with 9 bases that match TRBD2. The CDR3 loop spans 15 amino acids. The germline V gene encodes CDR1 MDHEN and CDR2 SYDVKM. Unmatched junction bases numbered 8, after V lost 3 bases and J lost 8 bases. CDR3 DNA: TGTGCCAGCAGTTTTCGGGGACTAGCTTTCGATGAGCAGTTCTTC. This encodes CASSFRGLAFDEQFF.

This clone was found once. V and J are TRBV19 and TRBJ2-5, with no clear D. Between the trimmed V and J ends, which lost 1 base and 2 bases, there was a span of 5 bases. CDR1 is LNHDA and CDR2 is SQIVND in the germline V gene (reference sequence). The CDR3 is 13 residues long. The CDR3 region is CASSIGLQETQYF. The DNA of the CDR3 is TGTGCCAGTAGTATAGGGCTTCAAGAGACCCAGTACTTC.